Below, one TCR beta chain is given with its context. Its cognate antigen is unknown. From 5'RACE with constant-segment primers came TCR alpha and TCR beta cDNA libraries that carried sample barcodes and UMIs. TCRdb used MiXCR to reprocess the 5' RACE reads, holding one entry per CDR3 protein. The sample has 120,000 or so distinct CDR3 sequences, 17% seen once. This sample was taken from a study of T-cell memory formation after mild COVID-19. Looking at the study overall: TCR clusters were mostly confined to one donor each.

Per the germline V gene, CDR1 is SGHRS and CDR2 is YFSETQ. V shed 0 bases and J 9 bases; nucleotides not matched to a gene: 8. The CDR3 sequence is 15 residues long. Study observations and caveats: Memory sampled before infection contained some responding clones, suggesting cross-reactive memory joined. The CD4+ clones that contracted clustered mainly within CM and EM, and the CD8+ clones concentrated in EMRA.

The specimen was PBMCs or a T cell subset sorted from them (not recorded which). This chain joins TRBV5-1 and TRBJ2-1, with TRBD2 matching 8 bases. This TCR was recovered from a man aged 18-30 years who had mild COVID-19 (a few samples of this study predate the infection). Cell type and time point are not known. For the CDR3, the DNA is TGCGCCAGCAGCTTGGATCCGGCTCGGGGGGGTGAGCAGTTCTTC. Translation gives CASSLDPARGGEQFF.